This is a list of T cell receptor beta chains from one sample in a study of blood T cells in healthy people across ages. Each CDR3 protein is one row after TCRdb ran MiXCR on the 5' RACE reads. Among hundreds of thousands of distinct CDR3 sequences listed, just over 55% were seen once. Source material: blood. The receptors were gathered from a man between 35 and 55 years old in good health. The CDR3 runs from the conserved cysteine through the conserved F or W. Each record gives: D gene, J gene, V gene, clone size, CDR3 protein, CDR3 DNA. The D gene is left open where the match is weak. Size values are once, few and many counts, or a class for expanded clones, and some rows have none.

-,TRBJ2-1,TRBV7-3,-,CASSRDLTSSYNEQFF,TGTGCCAGCAGCCGAGACCTAACTTCCTCCTACAATGAGCAGTTCTTC
-,TRBJ1-2,TRBV29-1,-,CSVERNYGYTF,TGCAGCGTTGAGAGGAACTATGGCTACACCTTC
-,TRBJ2-3,TRBV27,few,CASSLTTDSTDTQYF,TGTGCCAGCAGTTTGACGACAGACAGCACAGATACGCAGTATTTT
TRBD2,TRBJ2-5,TRBV28,few,CASSPNSLLAEQETQYF,TGTGCCAGCAGTCCCAACTCCCTTCTAGCGGAACAAGAGACCCAGTACTTC
TRBD1,TRBJ1-1,TRBV25-1,-,CASRATGETEAFF,TGTGCCAGCAGGGCGACAGGGGAGACTGAAGCTTTCTTT
-,TRBJ1-2,TRBV2,-,CASRSRVGDYGYTF,TGTGCCAGCAGGAGCAGGGTGGGAGACTATGGCTACACCTTC
TRBD1,TRBJ1-2,TRBV5-1,-,CASSFRDSYGYTF,TGCGCCAGCAGCTTCCGGGACAGCTATGGCTACACCTTC
-,TRBJ1-5,TRBV28,-,CASVGGGHQPQHF,TGTGCCAGCGTGGGAGGGGGTCATCAGCCCCAGCATTTT
-,TRBJ2-5,TRBV7-2,-,CASSSHGGETQYF,TGTGCCAGCAGCTCCCATGGGGGGGAGACCCAGTACTTC
TRBD2,TRBJ2-7,TRBV20-1,few,CSARLAGEGEQYF,TGCAGTGCTAGACTAGCGGGAGAAGGAGAGCAGTACTTC
-,TRBJ2-1,TRBV7-2,few,CASSLTLRGSYNEQFF,TGTGCCAGCAGCTTAACCCTGAGGGGCTCCTACAATGAGCAGTTCTTC
-,TRBJ1-6,TRBV7-8,-,CASTLTTVTKNSPLHF,TGTGCCAGCACCTTAACGACAGTAACGAAAAATTCACCCCTCCACTTT
-,TRBJ2-6,TRBV14,-,CASSPWARRVGANVLTF,TGTGCCAGCAGCCCCTGGGCCCGGAGGGTTGGGGCCAACGTCCTGACTTTC
TRBD1,TRBJ2-5,TRBV27,-,CASSLSRQGTNEQYF,TGTGCCAGCAGTTTATCGAGACAGGGAACCAATGAGCAGTACTTC
-,TRBJ2-1,TRBV20-1,-,CSASKDYSNEQFF,TGCAGTGCCAGTAAGGACTATTCCAATGAGCAGTTCTTC
-,TRBJ2-5,TRBV28,few,CASSLVGAGQYETQYF,TGTGCCAGCAGTTTGGTAGGGGCAGGGCAGTACGAGACCCAGTACTTC
TRBD2,TRBJ2-3,TRBV7-8,-,CASRPQTSGRGRDTQYF,TGTGCCAGCCGGCCCCAGACTAGCGGGAGAGGTCGAGATACGCAGTATTTT
TRBD1,TRBJ2-1,TRBV18,-,CASSPVARGTNNEQFF,TGTGCCAGCTCACCGGTAGCCAGGGGGACGAACAATGAGCAGTTCTTC
-,TRBJ1-6,TRBV12-3/TRBV12-4,-,CASSLGVAGSPLHF,TGTGCCAGCAGTTTGGGAGTGGCGGGTTCACCCCTCCACTTT
-,TRBJ2-7,TRBV5-5,few,CASSFKGSSYEQYF,TGTGCCAGCAGCTTCAAAGGGAGCTCCTACGAGCAGTACTTC
-,TRBJ2-7,TRBV5-5,-,CASSLGGLGSYEQYF,TGTGCCAGCAGCTTGGGAGGGTTAGGCTCCTACGAGCAGTACTTC
-,TRBJ2-6,TRBV9,-,CASSPNIKAGANVLTF,TGTGCCAGCAGCCCCAATATAAAGGCTGGGGCCAACGTCCTGACTTTC
TRBD2,TRBJ2-1,TRBV7-3,-,CASSPTSGRRGTNEQFF,TGTGCCAGCAGCCCGACTAGCGGGAGAAGGGGGACGAATGAGCAGTTCTTC
TRBD1,TRBJ1-2,TRBV7-9,few,CASSFTDRGYGYTF,TGTGCCAGCAGCTTTACTGACAGGGGATATGGCTACACCTTC
-,TRBJ1-5,TRBV12-3/TRBV12-4,-,CASSAVRDQIYSNQPQHF,TGTGCCAGCAGTGCCGTCCGGGATCAGATTTATAGCAATCAGCCCCAGCATTTT
TRBD1,TRBJ2-7,TRBV5-1,-,CASSPRQGASYEQYF,TGCGCCAGCAGCCCGCGACAGGGGGCCTCCTACGAGCAGTACTTC
TRBD1,TRBJ2-4,TRBV20-1,few,CSAPTLGQRKNIQYF,TGCAGTGCCCCCACCCTGGGACAGCGCAAAAACATTCAGTACTTC
TRBD1,TRBJ1-4,TRBV11-2,-,CASRRAGGLEKLFF,TGTGCCAGCCGTCGGGCAGGGGGACTTGAAAAACTGTTTTTT
-,TRBJ2-3,TRBV10-3,-,CAIRREGDTQYF,TGTGCCATCAGACGCGAGGGGGATACGCAGTATTTT
-,TRBJ2-7,TRBV12-3/TRBV12-4,many,CASSFAVFEQYF,TGTGCCAGCAGTTTTGCTGTTTTCGAGCAGTACTTC
-,TRBJ2-2,TRBV10-3,few,CAISELSPGELFF,TGTGCCATCAGTGAGTTAAGTCCCGGGGAGCTGTTTTTT
TRBD1,TRBJ2-1,TRBV7-3,-,CASSLGDREGEQFF,TGTGCCAGCAGCTTAGGAGACAGGGAAGGAGAGCAGTTCTTC
TRBD1,TRBJ1-2,TRBV5-5,-,CASSSTRQGDGYTF,TGTGCCAGCAGCTCTACCCGACAGGGGGATGGCTACACCTTC
-,TRBJ1-5,TRBV4-3,few,CASSQGHWGPSNQPQHF,TGCGCCAGCAGCCAAGGTCATTGGGGACCGAGCAATCAGCCCCAGCATTTT
TRBD1,TRBJ2-1,TRBV20-1,-,CSAPRDRVVNEQFF,TGCAGTGCTCCTCGGGACAGGGTCGTTAATGAGCAGTTCTTC
-,TRBJ2-3,TRBV11-2,many,CASSLGLVDTQYF,TGTGCCAGCAGCTTAGGGCTCGTAGATACGCAGTATTTT
TRBD2,TRBJ2-1,TRBV6-2/TRBV6-3,-,CASSVRWTSGGSSYNEQFF,TGTGCCAGCAGTGTCAGATGGACTAGCGGGGGGAGCTCCTACAATGAGCAGTTCTTC
-,TRBJ1-2,TRBV28,-,CASSPRYTRYTF,TGTGCCAGCAGTCCACGGTATACCCGCTACACCTTC
TRBD1,TRBJ1-1,TRBV18,once,CASSPPDRARRTEAFF,TGTGCCAGCTCACCCCCCGACAGGGCGAGAAGAACTGAAGCTTTCTTT
-,TRBJ2-5,TRBV20-1,few,CSAREGGQETQYF,TGCAGTGCTAGAGAGGGGGGGCAGGAGACCCAGTACTTC
TRBD2,TRBJ2-3,TRBV20-1,few,CSARELAGTTDTQYF,TGCAGTGCTAGAGAACTAGCGGGAACCACAGATACGCAGTATTTT
-,TRBJ2-3,TRBV15,-,CATNTGTDTQYF,TGTGCCACTAACACCGGCACAGATACGCAGTATTTT
-,TRBJ1-4,TRBV5-1,-,CAGSSSTRGNEKLFF,TGCGCCGGCAGCTCCTCGACACGGGGGAATGAAAAACTGTTTTTT
TRBD2,TRBJ2-3,TRBV9,-,CASGRVRDTQYF,TGTGCCAGCGGGAGGGTAAGAGATACGCAGTATTTT
-,TRBJ2-3,TRBV7-2,-,CASSLDLQSTDTQYF,TGTGCCAGCAGCTTAGACCTGCAGTCCACAGATACGCAGTATTTT
TRBD1,TRBJ2-3,TRBV3-1,-,CASSVDRGYTDTQYF,TGTGCCAGCAGCGTCGACAGGGGCTACACAGATACGCAGTATTTT
-,TRBJ1-2,TRBV4-2,-,CASSQPGSGLNGGYTF,TGTGCCAGCAGCCAACCGGGGAGTGGTTTGAACGGTGGCTACACCTTC
-,TRBJ1-5,TRBV27,-,CASSLSGGDLNQPQHF,TGTGCCAGCAGTTTATCGGGAGGGGATCTTAATCAGCCCCAGCATTTT
-,TRBJ2-1,TRBV7-2,many,CASSLVNNEQFF,TGTGCCAGCAGCTTAGTAAACAATGAGCAGTTCTTC
-,TRBJ1-1,TRBV29-1,-,CSVPGTVMNTEAFF,TGCAGCGTTCCCGGGACGGTGATGAACACTGAAGCTTTCTTT
-,TRBJ2-6,TRBV6-2/TRBV6-3,-,CASSSSGLWANVLTF,TGTGCCAGCAGCTCATCTGGGCTCTGGGCCAACGTCCTGACTTTC
TRBD2,TRBJ2-2,TRBV7-2,-,CASSLELAGSGELFF,TGTGCCAGCAGCTTAGAACTAGCGGGGTCCGGGGAGCTGTTTTTT
-,TRBJ2-7,TRBV27,-,CASSLYPSRGRNSYEQYF,TGTGCCAGCAGTTTATACCCGTCTCGGGGCAGGAACTCCTACGAGCAGTACTTC
-,TRBJ2-2,TRBV11-2,-,CASSLNVNTGELFF,TGTGCCAGCAGCTTGAATGTGAACACCGGGGAGCTGTTTTTT
TRBD2,TRBJ2-3,TRBV25-1,once,CASRRGGDFTDTQYF,TGTGCCAGCAGACGCGGGGGGGATTTCACAGATACGCAGTATTTT